This TCR beta chain was recovered during a study of T-cell memory formation after mild COVID-19. Study information: There were largely donor-specific TCR clusters. Study conclusions and caveats: Contracting clones from day 15 to 85 had balanced CD4/CD8; later expanders favoured CD4+. Pre-infection memory carried some responding clones, suggesting that cross-reactive memory joined. Of the contracting clones, CD4+ ones lay mainly in CM and EM, and CD8+ ones in EMRA.

The V segment lost 7 bases and the J segment 1 base; nucleotides outside the gene matches: 3. There are 13 residues in the CDR3. Germline assignment: CDR1 SGHTS and CDR2 YDEGEE. Via MiXCR, TCRdb re-called the 5' RACE reads, giving one row per CDR3 protein. There are some 450,000 distinct CDR3 sequences in the sample; 15% to 20% occur only once, and 7.5% to 9.5% lies in the top ten. As to this clonotype: The antigen is undetermined.

The source is an adult woman who had mild COVID-19 (a few samples of this study predate the infection). Cell type and time point are not known. Sequencing input: PBMCs or a T cell subset sorted from them (not recorded which). The chain is built from TRBV5-8 and TRBJ1-1, with TRBD1 identical over 8 bases. CDR3 sequence reads: CASGDRGNTEAFF. CDR3 in DNA: TGTGCCAGCGGTGACAGGGGGAACACTGAAGCTTTCTTT.